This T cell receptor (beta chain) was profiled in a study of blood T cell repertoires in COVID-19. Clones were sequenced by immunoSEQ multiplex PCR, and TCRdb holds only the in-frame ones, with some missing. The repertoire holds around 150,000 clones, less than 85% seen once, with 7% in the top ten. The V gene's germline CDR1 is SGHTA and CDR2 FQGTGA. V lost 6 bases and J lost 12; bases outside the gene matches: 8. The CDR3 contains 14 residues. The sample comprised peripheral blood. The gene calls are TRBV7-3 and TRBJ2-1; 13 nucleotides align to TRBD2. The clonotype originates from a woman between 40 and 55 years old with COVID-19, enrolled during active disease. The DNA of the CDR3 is TGTGCCAGCAGTTCCGGGACTAGCGGGACGGCGCAGTTCTTC. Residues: CASSSGTSGTAQFF.